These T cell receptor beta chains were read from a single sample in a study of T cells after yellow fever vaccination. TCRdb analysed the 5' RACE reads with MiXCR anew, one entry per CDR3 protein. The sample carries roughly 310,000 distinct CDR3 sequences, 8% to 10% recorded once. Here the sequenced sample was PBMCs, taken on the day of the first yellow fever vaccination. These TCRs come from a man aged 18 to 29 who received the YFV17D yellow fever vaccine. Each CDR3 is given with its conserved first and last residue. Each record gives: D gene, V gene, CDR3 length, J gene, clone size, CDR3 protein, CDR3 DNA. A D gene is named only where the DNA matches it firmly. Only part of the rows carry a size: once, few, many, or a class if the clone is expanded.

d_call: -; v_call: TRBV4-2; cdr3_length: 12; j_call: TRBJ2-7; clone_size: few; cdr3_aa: CASSQDGIEQYF; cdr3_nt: TGTGCCAGCAGCCAAGACGGGATCGAGCAGTACTTC
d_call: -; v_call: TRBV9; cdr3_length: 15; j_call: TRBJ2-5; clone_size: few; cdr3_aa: CASSVASGGWETQYF; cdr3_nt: TGTGCCAGCAGCGTAGCGTCTGGGGGTTGGGAGACCCAGTACTTC
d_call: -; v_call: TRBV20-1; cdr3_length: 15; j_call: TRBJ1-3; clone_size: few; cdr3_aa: CSAREGERYGNTIYF; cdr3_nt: TGCAGTGCTAGAGAAGGGGAGAGGTACGGAAACACCATATATTTT
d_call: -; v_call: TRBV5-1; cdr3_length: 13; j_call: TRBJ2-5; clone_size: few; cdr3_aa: CASSQGGGETQYF; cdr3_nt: TGCGCCAGCAGCCAAGGGGGTGGAGAGACCCAGTACTTC
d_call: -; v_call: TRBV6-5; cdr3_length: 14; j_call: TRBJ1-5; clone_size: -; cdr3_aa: CASSYSGKHQPQHF; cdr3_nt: TGTGCCAGCAGTTACTCAGGGAAACATCAGCCCCAGCATTTT
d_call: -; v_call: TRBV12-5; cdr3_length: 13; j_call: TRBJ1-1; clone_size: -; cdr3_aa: CASGLVPQGEAFF; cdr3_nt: TGTGCTAGTGGTTTGGTACCCCAAGGTGAAGCTTTCTTT
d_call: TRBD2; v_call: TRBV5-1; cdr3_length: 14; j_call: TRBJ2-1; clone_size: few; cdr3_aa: CASSLDAGGKEQFF; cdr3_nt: TGCGCCAGCAGCTTGGATGCGGGGGGGAAGGAGCAGTTCTTC
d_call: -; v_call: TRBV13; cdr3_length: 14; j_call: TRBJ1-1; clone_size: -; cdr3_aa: CASSLVAFGTEAFF; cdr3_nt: TGTGCCAGCAGCTTAGTGGCGTTTGGCACTGAAGCTTTCTTT
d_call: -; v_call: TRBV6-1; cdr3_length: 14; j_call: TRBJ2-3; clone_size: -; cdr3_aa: CASSAGWFTDTQYF; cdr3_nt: TGTGCCAGCAGTGCAGGGTGGTTCACAGATACGCAGTATTTT
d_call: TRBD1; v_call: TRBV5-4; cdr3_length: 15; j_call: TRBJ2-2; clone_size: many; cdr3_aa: CASESGTGGTGELFF; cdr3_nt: TGTGCCAGCGAATCCGGGACAGGGGGCACCGGGGAGCTGTTTTTT
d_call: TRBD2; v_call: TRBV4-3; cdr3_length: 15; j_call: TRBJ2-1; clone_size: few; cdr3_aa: CASSPHPAGENEQFF; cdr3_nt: TGCGCCAGCAGCCCCCACCCAGCGGGGGAGAATGAGCAGTTCTTC
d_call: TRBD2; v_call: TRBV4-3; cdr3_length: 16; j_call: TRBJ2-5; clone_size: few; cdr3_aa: CASSQLPPSGVETQYF; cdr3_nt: TGCGCCAGCAGCCAGCTTCCTCCTAGCGGGGTCGAGACCCAGTACTTC
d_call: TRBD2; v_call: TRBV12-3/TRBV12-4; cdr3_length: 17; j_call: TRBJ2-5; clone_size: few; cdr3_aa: CASNKEVAGAEGETQYF; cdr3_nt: TGTGCCAGCAACAAAGAGGTAGCGGGGGCCGAGGGAGAGACCCAGTACTTC
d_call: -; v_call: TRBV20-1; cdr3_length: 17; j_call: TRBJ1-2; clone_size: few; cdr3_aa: CSARDPSSNLLLYGYTF; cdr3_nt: TGCAGTGCGAGAGACCCCTCCTCCAACCTTCTCCTGTATGGCTACACCTTC
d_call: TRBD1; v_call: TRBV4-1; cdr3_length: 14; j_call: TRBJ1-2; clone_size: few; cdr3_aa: CASSRDRLTYGYTF; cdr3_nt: TGCGCCAGCAGCAGGGACAGGCTAACCTATGGCTACACCTTC
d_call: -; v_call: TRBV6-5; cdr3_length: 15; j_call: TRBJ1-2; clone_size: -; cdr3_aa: CASSYSKAGSYGYTF; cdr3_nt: TGTGCCAGCAGTTACTCGAAAGCAGGGTCCTATGGCTACACCTTC
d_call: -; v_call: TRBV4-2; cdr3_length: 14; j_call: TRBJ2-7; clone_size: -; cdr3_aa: CASSQDQVDYEQYF; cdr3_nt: TGTGCCAGCAGCCAAGACCAGGTGGACTACGAGCAGTACTTC
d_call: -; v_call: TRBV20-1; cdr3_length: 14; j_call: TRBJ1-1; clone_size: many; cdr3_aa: CSASGNEGNTEAFF; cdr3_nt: TGCAGTGCTAGCGGGAATGAGGGGAACACTGAAGCTTTCTTT
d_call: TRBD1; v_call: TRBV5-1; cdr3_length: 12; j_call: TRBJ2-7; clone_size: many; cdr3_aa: CASSGGTGEQYF; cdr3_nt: TGCGCCAGCAGCGGGGGGACAGGCGAGCAGTACTTC